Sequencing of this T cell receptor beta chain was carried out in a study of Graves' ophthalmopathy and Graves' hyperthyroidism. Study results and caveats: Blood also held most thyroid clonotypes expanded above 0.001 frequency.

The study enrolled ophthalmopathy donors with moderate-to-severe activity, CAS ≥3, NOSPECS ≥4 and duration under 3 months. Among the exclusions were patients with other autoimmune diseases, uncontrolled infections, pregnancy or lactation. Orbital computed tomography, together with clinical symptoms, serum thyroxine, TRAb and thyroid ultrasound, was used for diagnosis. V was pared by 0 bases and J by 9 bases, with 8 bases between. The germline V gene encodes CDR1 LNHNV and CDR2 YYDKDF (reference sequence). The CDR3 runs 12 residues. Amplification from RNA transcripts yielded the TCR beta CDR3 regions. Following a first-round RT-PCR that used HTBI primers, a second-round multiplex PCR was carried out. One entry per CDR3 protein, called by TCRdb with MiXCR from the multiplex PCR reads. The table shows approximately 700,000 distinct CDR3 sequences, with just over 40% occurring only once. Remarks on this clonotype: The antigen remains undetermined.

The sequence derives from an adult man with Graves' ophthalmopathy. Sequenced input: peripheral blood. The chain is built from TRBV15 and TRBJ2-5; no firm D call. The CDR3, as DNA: TGTGCCACCAGCAGAGAAGGGCAGCCCCAGTACTTC. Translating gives CATSREGQPQYF.